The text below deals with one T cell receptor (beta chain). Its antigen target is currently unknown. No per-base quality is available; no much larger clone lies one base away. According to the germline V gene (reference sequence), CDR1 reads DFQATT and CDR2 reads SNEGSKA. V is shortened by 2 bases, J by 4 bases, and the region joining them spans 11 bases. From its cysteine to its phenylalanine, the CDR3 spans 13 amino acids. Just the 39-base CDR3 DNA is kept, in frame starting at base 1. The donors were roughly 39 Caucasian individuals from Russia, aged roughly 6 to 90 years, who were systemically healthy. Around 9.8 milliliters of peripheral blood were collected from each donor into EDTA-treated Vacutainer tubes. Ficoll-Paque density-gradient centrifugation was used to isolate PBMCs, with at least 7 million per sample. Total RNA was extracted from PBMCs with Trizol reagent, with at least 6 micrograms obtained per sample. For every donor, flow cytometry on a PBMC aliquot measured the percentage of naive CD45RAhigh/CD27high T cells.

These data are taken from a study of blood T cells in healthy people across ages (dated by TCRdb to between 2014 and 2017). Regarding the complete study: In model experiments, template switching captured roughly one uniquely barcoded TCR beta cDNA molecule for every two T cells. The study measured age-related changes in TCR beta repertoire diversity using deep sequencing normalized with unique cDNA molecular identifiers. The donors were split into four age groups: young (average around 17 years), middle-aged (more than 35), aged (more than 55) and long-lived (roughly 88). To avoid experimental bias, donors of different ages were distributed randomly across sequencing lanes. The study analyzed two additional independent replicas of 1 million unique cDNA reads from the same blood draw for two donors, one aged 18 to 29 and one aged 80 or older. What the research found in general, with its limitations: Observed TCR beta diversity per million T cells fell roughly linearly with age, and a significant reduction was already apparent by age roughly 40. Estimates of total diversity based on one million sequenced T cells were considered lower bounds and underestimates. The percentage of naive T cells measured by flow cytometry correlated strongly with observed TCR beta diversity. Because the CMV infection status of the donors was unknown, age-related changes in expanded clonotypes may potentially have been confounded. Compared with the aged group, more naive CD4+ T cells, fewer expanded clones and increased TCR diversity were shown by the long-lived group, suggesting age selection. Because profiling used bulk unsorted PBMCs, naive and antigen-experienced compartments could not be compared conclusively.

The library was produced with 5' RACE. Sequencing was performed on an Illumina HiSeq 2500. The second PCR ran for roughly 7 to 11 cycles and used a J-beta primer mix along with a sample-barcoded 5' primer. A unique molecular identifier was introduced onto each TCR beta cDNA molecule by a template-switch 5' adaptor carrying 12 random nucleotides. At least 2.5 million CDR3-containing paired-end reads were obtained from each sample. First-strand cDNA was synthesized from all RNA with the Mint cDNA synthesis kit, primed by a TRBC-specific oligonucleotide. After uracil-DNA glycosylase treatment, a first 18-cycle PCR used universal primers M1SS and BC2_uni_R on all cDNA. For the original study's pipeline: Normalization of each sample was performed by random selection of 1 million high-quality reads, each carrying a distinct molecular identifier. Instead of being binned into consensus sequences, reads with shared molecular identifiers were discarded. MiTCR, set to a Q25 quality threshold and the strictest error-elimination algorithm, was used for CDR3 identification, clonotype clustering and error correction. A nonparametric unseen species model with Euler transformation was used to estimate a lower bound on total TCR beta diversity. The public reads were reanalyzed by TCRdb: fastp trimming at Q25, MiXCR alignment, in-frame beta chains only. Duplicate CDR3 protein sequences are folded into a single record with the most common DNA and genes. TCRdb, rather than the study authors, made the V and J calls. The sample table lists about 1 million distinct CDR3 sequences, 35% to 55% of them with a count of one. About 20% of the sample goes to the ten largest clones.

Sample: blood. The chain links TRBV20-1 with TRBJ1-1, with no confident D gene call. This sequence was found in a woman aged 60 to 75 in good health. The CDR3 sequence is CSARRGGGTEAFF. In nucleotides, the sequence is TGCAGTGCTAGACGGGGTGGAGGCACTGAAGCTTTCTTT.